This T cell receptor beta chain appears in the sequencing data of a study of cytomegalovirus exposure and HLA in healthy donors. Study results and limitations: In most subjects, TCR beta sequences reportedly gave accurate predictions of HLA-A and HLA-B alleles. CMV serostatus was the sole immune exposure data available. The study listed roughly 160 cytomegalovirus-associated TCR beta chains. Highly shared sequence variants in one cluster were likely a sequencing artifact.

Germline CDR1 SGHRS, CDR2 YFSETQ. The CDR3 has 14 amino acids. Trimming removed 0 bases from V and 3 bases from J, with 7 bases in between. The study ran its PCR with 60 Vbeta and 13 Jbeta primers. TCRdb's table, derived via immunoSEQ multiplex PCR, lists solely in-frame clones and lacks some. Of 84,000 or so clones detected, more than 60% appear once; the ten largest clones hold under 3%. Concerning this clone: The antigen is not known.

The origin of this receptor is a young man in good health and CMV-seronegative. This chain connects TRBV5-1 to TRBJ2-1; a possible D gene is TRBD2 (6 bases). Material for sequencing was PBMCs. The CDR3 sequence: CASSLGGDYNEQFF. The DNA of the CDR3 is TGCGCCAGCAGCTTGGGCGGGGACTACAATGAGCAGTTCTTC.